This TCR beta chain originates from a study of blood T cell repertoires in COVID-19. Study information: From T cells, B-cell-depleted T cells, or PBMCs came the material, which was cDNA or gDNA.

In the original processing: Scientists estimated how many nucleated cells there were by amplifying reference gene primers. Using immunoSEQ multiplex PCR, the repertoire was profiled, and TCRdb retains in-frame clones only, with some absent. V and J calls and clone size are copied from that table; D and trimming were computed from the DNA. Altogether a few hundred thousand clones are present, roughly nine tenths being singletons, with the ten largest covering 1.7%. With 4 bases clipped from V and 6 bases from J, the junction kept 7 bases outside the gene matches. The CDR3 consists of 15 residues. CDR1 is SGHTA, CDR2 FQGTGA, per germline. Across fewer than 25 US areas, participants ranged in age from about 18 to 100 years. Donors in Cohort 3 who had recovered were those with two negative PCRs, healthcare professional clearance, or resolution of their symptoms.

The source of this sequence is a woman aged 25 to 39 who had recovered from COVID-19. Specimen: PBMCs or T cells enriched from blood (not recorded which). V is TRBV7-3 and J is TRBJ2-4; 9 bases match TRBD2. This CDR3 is CASSSRGGAPNIQYF. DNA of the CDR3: TGTGCCAGCAGCTCCCGCGGGGGGGCCCCAAACATTCAGTACTTC.